This T cell receptor (beta chain) was sequenced in a study of blood T cell repertoires in COVID-19. For the study at large: Material from acute and convalescent COVID-19 was sourced from the United States, Italy and Spain. T cells, B-cell-depleted T cells, or PBMCs provided the cDNA or gDNA that served as material.

Source study methods: Scientists estimated how many nucleated cells there were by amplifying reference gene primers. Assay: immunoSEQ multiplex PCR; the TCRdb copy retains only in-frame clones and omits some. D and trimming were read from the DNA, whereas the V and J calls and clone size are those reported in that table. The sample holds fewer than 120,000 clones, about 70% seen once. CDR1 SGHAT and CDR2 FQNNGV come from the germline V gene. The V end lost 4 bases, the J end lost 8 bases, and 17 bases lay between the germline ends. There are 14 residues in the CDR3. Sequencing input: peripheral blood. V gene TRBV11-2 combines with J gene TRBJ1-2, with a weak D call TRBD1 (6 bases). This clonotype originated in a woman aged 60-75 years with acute or convalescent COVID-19. The CDR3 sequence: CASSYTGSSNGYTF. In DNA form, the CDR3 reads TGTGCCAGCAGCTATACAGGGAGCTCTAACGGCTACACCTTC.